This TCR beta chain was retrieved from a study of cytomegalovirus exposure and HLA in healthy donors. The wider study: Of all 400 or so donors who were genotyped, roughly 81% belonged to the Caucasian-associated ancestry cluster.

This PCR relied on a set of 60 Vbeta primers and 13 Jbeta primers. Sequenced by immunoSEQ multiplex PCR; TCRdb stores in-frame clones only, minus some. This table has 150,000 to 200,000 clones, less than 90% appearing once. Sample: PBMCs. The sequence was collected from a boy aged 5 to 17 in good health and CMV-seronegative.

The CDR3 nucleotides are TGCGCCAGCAGCTTGGCTCCGGGGAACACTGAAGCTTTCTTT. It yields the protein CASSLAPGNTEAFF. This chain uses TRBV5-1 with TRBJ1-1; D remains ambiguous. The CDR3 covers 14 residues. Germline CDR1 SGHRS, CDR2 YFSETQ. V was clipped by 0 bases and J by 1 base, with 7 bases between them.